These T cell receptor beta chains were read from a single sample in a study of identical twins. From the 5' RACE reads, TCRdb called clonotypes with MiXCR, one entry per CDR3 protein. The sample gives around 490,000 distinct CDR3 sequences, roughly 15% of which show up once; roughly 0.42% is in the top ten. This sample also appeared in a second study, on yellow fever vaccine responses in identical twins.

Sequenced input: CD4+ T cells sorted from blood. The receptors come from a young woman in good health. Each CDR3 is given with its conserved first and last residue. D genes are given only for firm matches. Not all rows give a size; the values are once, few, many and, for expanded clones, a class.

j_call d_call clone_size v_call cdr3_aa cdr3_nt
TRBJ1-5 TRBD1 - TRBV10-3 CAIRGDRINQPQHF TGTGCCATCAGGGGGGACAGGATCAATCAGCCCCAGCATTTT
TRBJ2-1 TRBD1 few TRBV4-2 CASSQEWTGGVVEQFF TGTGCCAGCAGCCAAGAGTGGACAGGGGGGGTTGTTGAGCAGTTCTTC
TRBJ2-7 - - TRBV5-4 CASSLGAIGRNSYEQYF TGTGCCAGCAGCTTGGGGGCTATAGGGAGGAACTCCTACGAGCAGTACTTC
TRBJ2-1 TRBD2 few TRBV19 CASRALGLDTYNEQFF TGTGCCAGTAGAGCACTGGGACTAGACACCTACAATGAGCAGTTCTTC
TRBJ2-1 TRBD2 many TRBV12-3/TRBV12-4 CASSFGTSGREQFF TGTGCCAGCAGTTTTGGAACTAGCGGCAGGGAGCAGTTCTTC
TRBJ2-1 - - TRBV12-3/TRBV12-4 CASSLFGGNRTGEQFF TGTGCCAGCAGTTTATTTGGGGGCAATCGAACTGGGGAGCAGTTCTTC
TRBJ2-2 TRBD2 - TRBV19 CASRSKRGGRGGELFF TGTGCCAGTAGGTCGAAGCGGGGGGGCCGTGGCGGGGAGCTGTTTTTT
TRBJ2-2 - many TRBV15 CATSRESLGITGELFF TGTGCCACCAGCAGAGAGAGTCTCGGTATTACCGGGGAGCTGTTTTTT
TRBJ2-3 - few TRBV5-1 CASSWGQSTTDTQYF TGCGCCAGCAGCTGGGGACAATCAACCACAGATACGCAGTATTTT
TRBJ1-1 TRBD1 - TRBV7-9 CASRKTGADTEAFF TGTGCCAGCAGAAAAACAGGGGCGGACACTGAAGCTTTCTTT
TRBJ2-3 - few TRBV27 CASSSAWEDTQYF TGTGCCAGCAGTTCCGCATGGGAAGATACGCAGTATTTT
TRBJ2-1 TRBD2 few TRBV24-1 CATSARTSGDLVEFF TGTGCCACCAGTGCAAGGACTAGCGGGGACCTAGTAGAGTTCTTC